These T cell receptor beta chains were read from a single sample in a study of blood T cells in healthy people across ages. TCRdb analysed the 5' RACE reads with MiXCR anew, one entry per CDR3 protein. This sample has 650,000 to 950,000 distinct CDR3 sequences; around two fifths occur once, and the top ten carry around 21%. The sample was blood. The receptor set was obtained from a man between 60 and 75 years old in good health. CDR3s include the opening cysteine and the closing phenylalanine or tryptophan. D genes are given only for firm matches. Part of the rows lack a size; the others show once, few, many or a class for expanded clones.

d_call	v_call	clone_size	j_call	cdr3_nt	cdr3_aa
NA	TRBV15	few	TRBJ2-4	TGTGCCACCAGCAGAGATCTCCAGAGCCTAGCCAAAAACATTCAGTACTTC	CATSRDLQSLAKNIQYF
NA	TRBV10-3	NA	TRBJ1-2	TGTGCCATCAGCGACGGGCCCTATGGCTACACCTTC	CAISDGPYGYTF
TRBD1	TRBV24-1	NA	TRBJ2-5	TGTACCACCAGTGACCCGGGACAGATTCCCCTGACCCAGTACTTC	CTTSDPGQIPLTQYF
NA	TRBV24-1	NA	TRBJ2-3	TGTGCCACCAGTGAGGGCCTAGACAGCTATACGCAGTATTTT	CATSEGLDSYTQYF
NA	TRBV5-5	NA	TRBJ2-7	TGTGCCAGCAGCCCCGGCTACTCCGAGCAGTACTTC	CASSPGYSEQYF
TRBD1	TRBV7-2	few	TRBJ2-1	TGTGCCAGCAGCTTACAGACAGGGCGGGCGCAGTTCTTC	CASSLQTGRAQFF
NA	TRBV7-9	few	TRBJ1-6	TGTGCCAGCAGCTTGGTTAATTCACCCCTCCACTTT	CASSLVNSPLHF
TRBD1	TRBV11-3	NA	TRBJ1-2	TGTGCCAGCAGCTACATACAGGGGGATGATGGCTACACCTTC	CASSYIQGDDGYTF
TRBD1	TRBV9	few	TRBJ2-5	TGTGCCAGCAGCGTAGACGAAGGGGGCATCGCAGCCCAGTACTTC	CASSVDEGGIAAQYF
NA	TRBV6-1	NA	TRBJ2-7	TGTGCCAGCAGGAGGGACCCAGTTTTCGAGCAGTACTTC	CASRRDPVFEQYF
NA	TRBV27	NA	TRBJ2-5	TGTGCCAGCAGTCCCACTCAGTTAAGGGGTGAGACCCAGTACTTC	CASSPTQLRGETQYF
NA	TRBV20-1	NA	TRBJ2-4	TGCAGTGCTAGAGATCGTGAGAAAAACATTCAGTACTTC	CSARDREKNIQYF
NA	TRBV7-2	NA	TRBJ2-5	TGTGCCAACAGCCCGCTGGGGGGCCGGTGGGAGACCCAGTACTTC	CANSPLGGRWETQYF
TRBD2	TRBV20-1	many	TRBJ2-3	TGCAGTGCTCAGCGGGGGGGCACAGATACGCAGTATTTT	CSAQRGGTDTQYF
TRBD2	TRBV10-3	NA	TRBJ2-3	TGTGCCATCAGTGACCCCGGACTAGCCCTAGCGGCAGATACGCAGTATTTT	CAISDPGLALAADTQYF
TRBD1	TRBV5-1	NA	TRBJ1-1	TGCGCCAGCAGCTTGGTTATTATGGGACAGAGGAACACTGAAGCTTTCTTT	CASSLVIMGQRNTEAFF
NA	TRBV28	few	TRBJ2-5	TGTGCCAGCAGTTTCGGACACTCACCGCATGGGGATCAAGAGACCCAGTACTTC	CASSFGHSPHGDQETQYF
TRBD1	TRBV28	few	TRBJ1-2	TGTGCCAGCAGTTCTACCGGGACAGATCCCGGTGGCTACACCTTC	CASSSTGTDPGGYTF
NA	TRBV6-1	NA	TRBJ2-4	TGTGTCAGCAGTGGCCCGGGGGAGTTAGCCAAAAACATTCAGTACTTC	CVSSGPGELAKNIQYF
NA	TRBV6-1	few	TRBJ1-2	TGTGCCAGCACGAGAGGACAGATTTATGGCTACACCTTC	CASTRGQIYGYTF
NA	TRBV4-3	NA	TRBJ2-1	TGCGCCAGCAGCCAACTTGGGGGGAGCCCCTGGGAGCAGTTCTTC	CASSQLGGSPWEQFF
TRBD1	TRBV7-2	NA	TRBJ1-2	TGTGCCAGCAGCGCATCAGGGGGCATCTATGGCTACACCTTC	CASSASGGIYGYTF
NA	TRBV20-1	NA	TRBJ2-1	TGCAGTGCTAGGTTGTCGAAGTACAATGAGCAGTTCTTC	CSARLSKYNEQFF
NA	TRBV21-1	NA	TRBJ2-7	TGTGCCGGCAGCTCTGTTGTTATGCTGGGGCTAGCGGGGGGGCCGATGTTGTACGAGCAGTACTTC	CAGSSVVMLGLAGGPMLYEQYF
NA	TRBV20-1	NA	TRBJ1-5	TGCAGTGCTAGCTTGGGGGCCCAGCCCCAGCATTTT	CSASLGAQPQHF
TRBD1	TRBV12-3/TRBV12-4	NA	TRBJ1-2	TGTGCCAGCAGCCCAACGGACAGGCGCTATGGCTACATCTTC	CASSPTDRRYGYIF
TRBD1	TRBV5-1	few	TRBJ2-7	TGCGCCAGCAGCGTGGAAGCGACAGGGAACGAGCAGTACTTC	CASSVEATGNEQYF
NA	TRBV7-9	NA	TRBJ2-4	TGTGCCAGCAGCCCGGACCAAAACATTCAGTACTTC	CASSPDQNIQYF
TRBD1	TRBV10-1	NA	TRBJ2-7	TGCGCCAGCAGTCGGACAGGTCGAGAGGACGAGCAGTACTTC	CASSRTGREDEQYF
NA	TRBV12-3/TRBV12-4	NA	TRBJ2-3	TGTGCCAGCAGTTTATCGGGGGAGCGGGATACGCAGTATTTT	CASSLSGERDTQYF
TRBD2	TRBV5-1	NA	TRBJ2-5	TGCGCCAGCAGCTTGTCCTCCTGGACTAGCGGGGGGGCACGGGAGCAGTACTTC	CASSLSSWTSGGAREQYF
NA	TRBV4-3	NA	TRBJ2-4	TGCGCCAGCAGCCAAGGGCAGGGGAGGTACATTCAGTACTTC	CASSQGQGRYIQYF
NA	TRBV6-2/TRBV6-3	NA	TRBJ2-7	TGTGCCAGCAGTTACGCCCCCTACGAGCAGTACTTC	CASSYAPYEQYF
TRBD1	TRBV5-6	NA	TRBJ2-3	TGTGCCAGCAGCTTAATCGACAGGGGCACAGATACGCAGTATTTT	CASSLIDRGTDTQYF
TRBD1	TRBV6-2/TRBV6-3	NA	TRBJ2-7	TGTGCCAGCAACCGGGACAGTGGGCCCTACGAGCAGTACTTC	CASNRDSGPYEQYF
TRBD1	TRBV7-3	NA	TRBJ2-3	TGTGCCAGCAGCGTACAGCCGGGACAGACGGCAGATACGCAGTATTTT	CASSVQPGQTADTQYF
NA	TRBV20-1	few	TRBJ1-1	TGCAGTGCTAGAGTCCGGGCGCGTACTGAAGCTTTCTTT	CSARVRARTEAFF
TRBD1	TRBV6-2/TRBV6-3	NA	TRBJ2-7	TGTGCCAGCAGTTACAGGAGGACAGGGGTCGTCTACGAGCAGTACTTC	CASSYRRTGVVYEQYF
TRBD1	TRBV7-9	few	TRBJ2-3	TGTGCCAGCAGCAGACGACAGGGGAAAACAGATACGCAGTATTTT	CASSRRQGKTDTQYF
TRBD1	TRBV6-5	NA	TRBJ2-6	TGTGCCAGCAGTTACTCGAGGGACAGGGGAGGTAGGTCTGGGGCCAACGTCCTGACTTTC	CASSYSRDRGGRSGANVLTF
NA	TRBV25-1	few	TRBJ1-1	TGTGCCAGCAGTAAGACAGACAGGTGGGCTGAAGCTTTCTTT	CASSKTDRWAEAFF
NA	TRBV29-1	NA	TRBJ2-1	TGCAGCGTTGACTGGGGGTACTACAATGAGCAGTTCTTC	CSVDWGYYNEQFF
NA	TRBV5-1	NA	TRBJ2-7	TGCGCCAGCAGCTTCTCCTCGGACATCCCGACCTACGAGCAGTACTTC	CASSFSSDIPTYEQYF
NA	TRBV11-2	many	TRBJ2-3	TGTGCCAGCAGCTTAGAGGGGGGGCTAAGCACAGATACGCAGTATTTT	CASSLEGGLSTDTQYF
TRBD1	TRBV2	few	TRBJ2-7	TGTGCCAGCAGTGAAGCCCCGGGACAGGGAGACGAGCAGTACTTC	CASSEAPGQGDEQYF
TRBD2	TRBV5-1	few	TRBJ2-1	TGCGCCAGCAGCTTGTTAGCGGGGGGGCCCGAAAATGAGCAGTTCTTC	CASSLLAGGPENEQFF
TRBD1	TRBV7-9	NA	TRBJ2-5	TGTGCCAGCAGCTATGGACAGGGGGCAGGAGAGACCCAGTACTTC	CASSYGQGAGETQYF
TRBD1	TRBV6-2/TRBV6-3	NA	TRBJ2-1	TGTGCCAGCGGCGGGACAGGGGGCAGATACAATGAGCAGTTCTTC	CASGGTGGRYNEQFF
TRBD1	TRBV7-2	NA	TRBJ2-7	TGTGCCAGCAGACCTCCGGGACAGACCAATGAGCAGTACTTC	CASRPPGQTNEQYF
NA	TRBV28	NA	TRBJ1-5	TGTGCCAGCAGTTTTAACAGCAATCAGCCCCAGCATTTT	CASSFNSNQPQHF
TRBD2	TRBV5-1	few	TRBJ2-1	TGCGCCAGCAGCTTGCCGCGGGACTACTCCTACAATGAGCAGTTCTTC	CASSLPRDYSYNEQFF
NA	TRBV27	NA	TRBJ2-7	TGTGCCAGCAGTTCAGGGGCTGGGCAGTACTTC	CASSSGAGQYF
TRBD2	TRBV7-2	NA	TRBJ2-1	TGTGCCAGCAGCTTAATCCGACTTAGCGGGGGGGCAGGTGAGCAGTTCTTC	CASSLIRLSGGAGEQFF
TRBD2	TRBV9	many	TRBJ2-1	TGTGCCAGCAGCGCAGTACCAGGTCTAGCGGGGGCGAATGAGCAGTTCTTC	CASSAVPGLAGANEQFF
NA	TRBV5-1	many	TRBJ2-5	TGTGCCAGCAGCCCGGGCGGGGTCCAAGAGACCCAGTACTTC	CASSPGGVQETQYF
TRBD1	TRBV14	NA	TRBJ1-5	TGTGCCAGCAGCCCCCAGGGGGCAAATCAGCCCCAGCATTTT	CASSPQGANQPQHF